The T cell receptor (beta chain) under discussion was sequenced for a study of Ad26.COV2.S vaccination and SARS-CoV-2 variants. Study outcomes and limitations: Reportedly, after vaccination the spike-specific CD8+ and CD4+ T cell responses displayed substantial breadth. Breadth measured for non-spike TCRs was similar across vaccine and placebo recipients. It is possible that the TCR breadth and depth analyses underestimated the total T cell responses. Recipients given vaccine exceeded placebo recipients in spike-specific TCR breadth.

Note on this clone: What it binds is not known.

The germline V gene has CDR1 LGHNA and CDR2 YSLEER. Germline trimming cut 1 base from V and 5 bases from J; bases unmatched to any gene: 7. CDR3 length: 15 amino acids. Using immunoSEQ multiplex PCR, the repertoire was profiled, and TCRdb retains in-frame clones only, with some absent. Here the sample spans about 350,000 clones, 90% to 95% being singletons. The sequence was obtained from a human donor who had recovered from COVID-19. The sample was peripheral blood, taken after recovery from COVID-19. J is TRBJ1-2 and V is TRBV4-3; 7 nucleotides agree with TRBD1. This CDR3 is CASSQGGTDLYGYTF. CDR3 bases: TGCGCCAGCAGCCAAGGTGGGACAGACCTATATGGCTACACCTTC.